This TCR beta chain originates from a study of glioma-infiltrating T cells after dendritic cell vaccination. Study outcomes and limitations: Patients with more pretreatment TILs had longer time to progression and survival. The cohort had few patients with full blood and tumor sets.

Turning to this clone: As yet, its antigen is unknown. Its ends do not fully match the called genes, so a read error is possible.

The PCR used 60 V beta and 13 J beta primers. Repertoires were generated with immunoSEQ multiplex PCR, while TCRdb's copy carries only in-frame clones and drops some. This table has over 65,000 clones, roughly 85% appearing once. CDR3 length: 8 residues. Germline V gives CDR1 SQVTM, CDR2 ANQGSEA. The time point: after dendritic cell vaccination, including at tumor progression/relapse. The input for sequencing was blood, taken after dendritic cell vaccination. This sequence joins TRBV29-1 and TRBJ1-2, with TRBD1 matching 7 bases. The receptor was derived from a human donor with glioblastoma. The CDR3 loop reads CSVDLGQF. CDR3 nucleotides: TGCAGCGTTGATTTGGGACAGTTC.